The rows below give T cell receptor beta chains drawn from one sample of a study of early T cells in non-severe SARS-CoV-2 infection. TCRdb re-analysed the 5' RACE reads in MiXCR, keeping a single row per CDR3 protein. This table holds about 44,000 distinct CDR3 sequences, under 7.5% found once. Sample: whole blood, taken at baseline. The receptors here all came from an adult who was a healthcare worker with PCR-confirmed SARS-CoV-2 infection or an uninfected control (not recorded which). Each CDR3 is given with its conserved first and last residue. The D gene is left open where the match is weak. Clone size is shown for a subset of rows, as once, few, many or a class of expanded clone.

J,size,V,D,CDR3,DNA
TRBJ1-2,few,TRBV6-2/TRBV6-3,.,CASSDSATNYGYTF,TGTGCCAGCAGTGACTCAGCTACGAACTATGGCTACACCTTC
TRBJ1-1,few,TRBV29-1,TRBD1,CSVLSATGDGEAFF,TGCAGCGTCCTGTCAGCCACAGGGGATGGAGAAGCTTTCTTT
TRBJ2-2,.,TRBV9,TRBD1,CASSLRGDRVTGELFF,TGTGCCAGCAGCCTTAGAGGGGACAGGGTTACCGGGGAGCTGTTTTTT
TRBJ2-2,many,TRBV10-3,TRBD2,CAISDPGTSDAGELFF,TGTGCCATCAGTGACCCCGGGACTAGCGACGCCGGGGAGCTGTTTTTT
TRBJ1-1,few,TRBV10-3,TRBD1,CAIFAGQGNTEAFF,TGTGCCATCTTCGCGGGACAGGGGAACACTGAAGCTTTCTTT
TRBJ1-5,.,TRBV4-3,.,CASSQTTNQPQHF,TGCGCCAGCAGCCAAACAACTAATCAGCCCCAGCATTTT
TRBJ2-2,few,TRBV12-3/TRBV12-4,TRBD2,CASSSRGVGTGELFF,TGTGCCAGCAGTTCGCGGGGGGTGGGCACCGGGGAGCTGTTTTTT
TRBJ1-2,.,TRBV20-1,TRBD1,CSATGGTNYGYTF,TGCAGTGCCACAGGGGGGACTAACTATGGCTACACCTTC
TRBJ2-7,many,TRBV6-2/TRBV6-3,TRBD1,CASSYSGRGSRQQYF,TGTGCCAGCAGTTACTCCGGCAGGGGGTCACGCCAGCAGTACTTC
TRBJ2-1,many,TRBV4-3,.,CASSQDNSYRGNEQFF,TGCGCCAGCAGCCAAGATAACAGCTACAGAGGAAATGAGCAGTTCTTC
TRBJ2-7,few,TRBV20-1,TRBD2,CSARDSGRGGEQYF,TGCAGTGCTAGAGATAGCGGGAGGGGAGGCGAGCAGTACTTC
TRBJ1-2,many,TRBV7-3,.,CASSLDRKEVLTF,TGTGCCAGCAGCTTAGATCGAAAAGAAGTTCTCACCTTC
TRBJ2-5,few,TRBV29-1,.,CSAEINGVGETQYF,TGCAGCGCTGAGATCAATGGGGTGGGGGAGACCCAGTACTTC
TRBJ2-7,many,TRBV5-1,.,CASSLPYEQYF,TGCGCCAGCAGCTTGCCCTACGAGCAGTACTTC
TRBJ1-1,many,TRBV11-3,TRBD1,CASSSKQGVEAFF,TGTGCCAGCAGCTCTAAGCAGGGGGTCGAGGCTTTCTTT
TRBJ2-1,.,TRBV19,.,CASNHQSSYNEQFF,TGTGCCAGTAATCACCAAAGCTCCTACAATGAGCAGTTCTTC
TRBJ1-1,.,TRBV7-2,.,CASSRQGYTEAFF,TGTGCCAGCAGTCGCCAGGGGTACACTGAAGCTTTCTTT
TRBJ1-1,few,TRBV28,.,CASRTYGRGTEAFF,TGTGCCAGCAGAACTTACGGGCGGGGCACTGAAGCTTTCTTT
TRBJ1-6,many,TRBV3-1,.,CASSQVRPRQIKSINSPLHF,TGTGCCAGCAGCCAAGTACGCCCCCGACAGATCAAGTCGATTAATTCACCCCTCCACTTT
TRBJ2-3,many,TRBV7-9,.,CASSSTGTRFLGRDTQYF,TGTGCCAGCAGCTCGACCGGGACCAGGTTTTTGGGGCGAGATACGCAGTATTTT
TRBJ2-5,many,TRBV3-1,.,CASSRDGRGTQYF,TGTGCCAGCAGCCGGGACGGACGTGGGACCCAGTACTTC
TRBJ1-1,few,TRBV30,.,CAWSATQRTEAFF,TGTGCCTGGAGTGCGACCCAACGGACTGAAGCTTTCTTT
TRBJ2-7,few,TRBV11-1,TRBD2,CASSTGTSGKNEQYF,TGTGCCAGCAGCACAGGGACTAGCGGGAAGAACGAGCAGTACTTC
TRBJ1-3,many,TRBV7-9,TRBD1,CASSHGQGAYSGNTIYF,TGTGCCAGCAGCCACGGACAGGGGGCCTACTCTGGAAACACCATATATTTT
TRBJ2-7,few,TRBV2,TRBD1,CATGTGGYEQYF,TGTGCCACAGGGACAGGAGGGTACGAGCAGTACTTC
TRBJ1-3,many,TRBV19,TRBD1,CASSETGASGNTIYF,TGTGCCAGTAGTGAGACAGGGGCCTCTGGAAACACCATATATTTT
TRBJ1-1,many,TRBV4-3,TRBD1,CASSPDRRGPEAFF,TGCGCCAGCAGCCCCGACAGAAGGGGGCCTGAAGCTTTCTTT
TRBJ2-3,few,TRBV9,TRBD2,CARGSGSTTDTQYF,TGTGCCCGAGGGAGCGGGAGCACCACAGATACGCAGTATTTT
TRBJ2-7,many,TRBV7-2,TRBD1,CASSTPTDRGREQYF,TGTGCCAGCAGCACCCCGACCGACAGGGGGAGGGAGCAGTACTTC
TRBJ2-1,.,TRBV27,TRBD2,CASSSLLTLRGGPGDEQFF,TGTGCCAGCAGTTCCTTACTCACCCTTCGCGGGGGGCCAGGGGATGAGCAGTTCTTC
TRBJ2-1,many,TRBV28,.,CASSSTPSSYNEQFF,TGTGCCAGCAGTTCGACACCTAGCTCCTACAATGAGCAGTTCTTC
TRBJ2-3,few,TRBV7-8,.,CASSLEVPLYVPSTDTQYF,TGTGCCAGCAGCTTAGAAGTCCCCCTTTACGTACCGAGCACAGATACGCAGTATTTT
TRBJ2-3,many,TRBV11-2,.,CASSFGTDTQYF,TGTGCCAGCAGCTTCGGGACAGATACGCAGTATTTT
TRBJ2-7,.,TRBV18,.,CASSPGTAYEQYF,TGTGCCAGCTCACCCGGGACCGCCTACGAGCAGTACTTC